This T cell receptor beta chain stems from a study of cytomegalovirus exposure and HLA in healthy donors. CDR3 length: 11 residues. Germline V gives CDR1 SEHNR, CDR2 FQNEAQ (reference sequence). Deletions cut 7 bases from V and 10 bases from J, with 11 bases between. Researchers ran the PCR with 60 Vbeta and 13 Jbeta primers. Clones were read by immunoSEQ multiplex PCR, and TCRdb kept only the in-frame ones, dropping some. The sample gives 81,000 or so clones, less than 75% of which show up once; around 5.5% is in the top ten. Sample: PBMCs. The chain joins TRBV7-9 to TRBJ2-1, with D possibly TRBD1 on 5 matching bases. The source of this sequence is a woman in her twenties or thirties in good health and CMV-seropositive. CDR3 coding DNA: TGTGCCAGCAAAACAGACAGAGAGCAGTTCTTC. Translation gives CASKTDREQFF.